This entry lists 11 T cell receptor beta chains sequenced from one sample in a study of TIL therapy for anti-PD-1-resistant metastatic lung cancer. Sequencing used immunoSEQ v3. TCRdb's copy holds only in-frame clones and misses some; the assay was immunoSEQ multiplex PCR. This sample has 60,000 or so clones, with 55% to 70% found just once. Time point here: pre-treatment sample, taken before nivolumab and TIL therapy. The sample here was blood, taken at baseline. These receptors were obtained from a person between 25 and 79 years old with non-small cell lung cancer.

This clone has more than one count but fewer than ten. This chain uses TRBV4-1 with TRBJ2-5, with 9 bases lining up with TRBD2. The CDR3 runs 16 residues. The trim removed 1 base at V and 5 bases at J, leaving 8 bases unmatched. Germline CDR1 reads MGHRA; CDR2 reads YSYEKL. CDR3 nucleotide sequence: TGCGCCAGCAGCCAAGTAGGACTAGCGATCGGCGAGACCCAGTACTTC. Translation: CASSQVGLAIGETQYF.

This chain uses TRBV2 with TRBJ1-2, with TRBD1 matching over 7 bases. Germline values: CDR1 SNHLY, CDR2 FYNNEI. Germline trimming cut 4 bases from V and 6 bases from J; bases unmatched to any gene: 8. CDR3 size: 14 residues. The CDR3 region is CASSAWRQGHGYTF. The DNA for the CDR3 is TGTGCCAGCAGTGCCTGGAGACAGGGTCATGGCTACACCTTC.

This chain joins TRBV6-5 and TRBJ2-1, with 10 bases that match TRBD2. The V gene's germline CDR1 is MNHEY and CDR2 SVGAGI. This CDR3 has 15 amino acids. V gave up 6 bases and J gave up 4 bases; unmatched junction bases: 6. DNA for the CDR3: TGTGCCAGCAGGTGGACTAGCGGAACTTACAATGAGCAGTTCTTC. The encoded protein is CASRWTSGTYNEQFF.

Written as DNA, the CDR3 is TGTGCCAGCAGAGAATTCCAGGGGGGTTCACCCCTCCACTTT. As protein: CASREFQGGSPLHF. The chain joins TRBV6-1 to TRBJ1-6; 7 bases are a match to TRBD1. The CDR3 has 14 residues. Germline V CDR1 and CDR2: MNHNS, SASEGT. Germline trimming cut 6 bases from V and 9 bases from J; bases unmatched to any gene: 8.

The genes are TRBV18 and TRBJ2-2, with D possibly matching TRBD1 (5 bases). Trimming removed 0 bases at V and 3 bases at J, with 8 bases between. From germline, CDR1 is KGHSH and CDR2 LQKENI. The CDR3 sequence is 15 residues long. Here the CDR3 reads CASSPPAGYTGELFF. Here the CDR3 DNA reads TGTGCCAGCTCACCACCGGCAGGGTACACCGGGGAGCTGTTTTTT.

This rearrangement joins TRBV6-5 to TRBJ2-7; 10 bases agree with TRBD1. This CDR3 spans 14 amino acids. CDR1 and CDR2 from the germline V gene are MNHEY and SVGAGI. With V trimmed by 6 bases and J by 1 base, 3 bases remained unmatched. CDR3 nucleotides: TGTGCCAGCAGGGGACAGGGGATATCCTACGAGCAGTACTTC. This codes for CASRGQGISYEQYF.

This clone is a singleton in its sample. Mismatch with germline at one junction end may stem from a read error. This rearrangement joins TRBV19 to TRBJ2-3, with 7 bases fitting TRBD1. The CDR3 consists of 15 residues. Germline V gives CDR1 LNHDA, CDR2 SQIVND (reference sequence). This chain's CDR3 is CASSLDRAHTDTQYF. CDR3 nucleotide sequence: TGTGCCAGTAGTCTAGACAGGGCCCACACAGATACGCAGTATTTT. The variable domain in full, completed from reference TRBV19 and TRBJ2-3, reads DGGITQSPKYLFRKEGQNVTLSCEQNLNHDAMYWYRQDPGQGLRLIYYSQIVNDFQKGDIAEGYSVSREKKESFPLTVTSAQKNPTAFYLCASSLDRAHTDTQYFGPGTRLTVL.

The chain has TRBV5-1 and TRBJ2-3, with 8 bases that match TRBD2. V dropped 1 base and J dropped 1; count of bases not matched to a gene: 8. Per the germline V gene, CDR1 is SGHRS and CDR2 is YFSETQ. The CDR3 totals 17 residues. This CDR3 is CASSLKLGTSGTDTQYF. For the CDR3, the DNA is TGCGCCAGCAGCTTGAAACTCGGGACTAGTGGCACAGATACGCAGTATTTT.

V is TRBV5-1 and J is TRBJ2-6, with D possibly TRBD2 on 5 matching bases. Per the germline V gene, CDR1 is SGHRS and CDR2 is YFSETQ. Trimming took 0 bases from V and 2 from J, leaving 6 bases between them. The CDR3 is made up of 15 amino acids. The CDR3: CASSLDGAGANVLTF. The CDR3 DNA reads TGCGCCAGCAGCTTGGACGGGGCTGGGGCCAACGTCCTGACTTTC.

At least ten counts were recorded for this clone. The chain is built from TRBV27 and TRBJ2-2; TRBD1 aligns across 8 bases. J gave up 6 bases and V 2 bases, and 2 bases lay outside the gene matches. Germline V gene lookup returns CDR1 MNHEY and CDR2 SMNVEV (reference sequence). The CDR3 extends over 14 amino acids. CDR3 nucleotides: TGTGCCAGCAGTTTAATACAGGGGGCCGGGGAGCTGTTTTTT. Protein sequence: CASSLIQGAGELFF.

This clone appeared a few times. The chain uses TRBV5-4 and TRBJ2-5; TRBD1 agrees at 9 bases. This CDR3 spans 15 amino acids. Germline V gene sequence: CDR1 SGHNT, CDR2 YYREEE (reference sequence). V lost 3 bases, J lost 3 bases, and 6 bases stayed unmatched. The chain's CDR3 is CASSSKQGAKETQYF. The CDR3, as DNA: TGTGCCAGCAGCTCCAAACAGGGGGCGAAAGAGACCCAGTACTTC.